Given below is one T cell receptor beta chain in context. Its cognate antigen is unknown. Germline is not matched at one junction end, which may reflect a read error. While unrecorded immune exposures were likely, the donors were nominally healthy when sampled. The study ran its PCR with 60 Vbeta and 13 Jbeta primers. Clones were sequenced by immunoSEQ multiplex PCR, and TCRdb holds only the in-frame ones, with some missing. In the table there are around 250,000 clones, over 70% of which are singletons. Per germline, CDR1 SEHNR and CDR2 FQNEAQ (reference sequence). CDR3 length equals 12 residues. This specimen comes from a study of cytomegalovirus exposure and HLA in healthy donors. Study outcomes and limitations: Most TCR sequences were rare, but some public TCRs occurred in many donors. Later genetic work tied a missense DCLRE1C variant to beta-chain V and J trimming. Investigators reported around 150 TCR beta chains as tied to cytomegalovirus.

Material for sequencing was PBMCs. This clonotype was obtained from a woman aged 60-70 years in good health and CMV-seropositive. The rearrangement joins TRBV7-9 to TRBJ1-1, with D possibly matching TRBD1 (5 bases). The CDR3 DNA reads TGTTCCAGCAGCTTAGTCGGTCAGGGAGCTTTCTTT. Amino acid sequence: CSSSLVGQGAFF.